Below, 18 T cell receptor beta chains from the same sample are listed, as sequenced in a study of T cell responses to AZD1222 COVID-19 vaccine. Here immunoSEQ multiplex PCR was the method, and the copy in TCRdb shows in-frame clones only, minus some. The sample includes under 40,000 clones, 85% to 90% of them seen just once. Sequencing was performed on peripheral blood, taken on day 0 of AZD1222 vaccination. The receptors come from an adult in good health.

The CDR3 nucleotides read TGCGCCAGCAGCTTGACGGCCTCGCAGGGCACTGAAGCTTTCTTT. Translated, it gives CASSLTASQGTEAFF. The chain carries TRBV5-1 and TRBJ1-1, with a possible D match to TRBD1 (5 bases). The CDR3 extends over 15 amino acids. Germline-derived CDR1 and CDR2 are SGHRS and YFSETQ. Trimming pared 1 base from V and 4 bases from J, leaving 14 bases between. The full variable domain, in which reference TRBV5-1 and TRBJ1-1 provide the parts outside the CDR3, is KAGVTQTPRYLIKTRGQQVTLSCSPISGHRSVSWYQQTPGQGLQFLFEYFSETQRNKGNFPGRFSGRQFSNSRSEMNVSTLELGDSALYLCASSLTASQGTEAFFGQGTRLTVV.

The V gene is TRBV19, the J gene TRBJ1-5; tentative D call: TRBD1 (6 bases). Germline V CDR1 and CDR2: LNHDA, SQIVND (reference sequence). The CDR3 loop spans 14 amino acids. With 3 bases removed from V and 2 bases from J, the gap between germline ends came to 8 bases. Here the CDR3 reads CASSMTGGNQPQHF. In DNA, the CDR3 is TGTGCCAGTAGTATGACAGGAGGCAATCAGCCCCAGCATTTT.

CDR3 loop: CASVTGTSVTDTQYF. Here the CDR3 DNA reads TGCGCCAGCGTAACCGGGACTAGCGTCACAGATACGCAGTATTTT. This rearrangement joins TRBV5-1 to TRBJ2-3, with 10 bases that match TRBD2. CDR1 is SGHRS, CDR2 YFSETQ, per germline. Trimming removed 7 bases from V and 2 bases from J; junction bases left unmatched: 7. The CDR3 extends over 15 amino acids.

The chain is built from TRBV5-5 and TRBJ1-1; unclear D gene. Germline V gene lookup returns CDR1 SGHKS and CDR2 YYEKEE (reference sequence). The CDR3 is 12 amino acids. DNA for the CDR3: TGTGCGTCGGGCAGATTGAACACTGAAGCTTTCTTT. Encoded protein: CASGRLNTEAFF.

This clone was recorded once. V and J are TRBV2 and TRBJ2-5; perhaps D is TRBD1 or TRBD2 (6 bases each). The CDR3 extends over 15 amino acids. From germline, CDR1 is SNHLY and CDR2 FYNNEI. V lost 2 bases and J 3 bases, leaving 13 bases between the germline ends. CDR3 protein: CASSETGRWEETQYF. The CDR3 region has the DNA TGTGCCAGCAGTGAAACAGGGAGGTGGGAAGAGACCCAGTACTTC.

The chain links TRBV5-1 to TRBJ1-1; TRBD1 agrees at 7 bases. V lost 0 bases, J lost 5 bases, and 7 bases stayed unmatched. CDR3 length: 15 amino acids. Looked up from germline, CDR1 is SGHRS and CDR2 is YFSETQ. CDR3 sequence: CASSLATGAGTEAFF. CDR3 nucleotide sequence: TGCGCCAGCAGCTTGGCAACAGGGGCGGGAACTGAAGCTTTCTTT.

The CDR3, as DNA: TGTGCCAGCAGCGCGGGACAGGGGTATGGCGAGCAGTACTTC. Translating it yields CASSAGQGYGEQYF. The rearrangement joins TRBV5-4 to TRBJ2-7; 10 nucleotides agree with TRBD1. Germline V gives CDR1 SGHNT, CDR2 YYREEE (reference sequence). Losses at the gene ends were 4 bases for V and 6 bases for J; bases not matched to a gene: 7. This CDR3 region has 14 residues.

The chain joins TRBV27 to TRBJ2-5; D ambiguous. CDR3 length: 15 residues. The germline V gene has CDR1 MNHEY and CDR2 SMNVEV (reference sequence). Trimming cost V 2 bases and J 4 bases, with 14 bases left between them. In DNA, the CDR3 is TGTGCCAGCAGTTTACGGCAGGCGAATAGAGAGACCCAGTACTTC. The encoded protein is CASSLRQANRETQYF.

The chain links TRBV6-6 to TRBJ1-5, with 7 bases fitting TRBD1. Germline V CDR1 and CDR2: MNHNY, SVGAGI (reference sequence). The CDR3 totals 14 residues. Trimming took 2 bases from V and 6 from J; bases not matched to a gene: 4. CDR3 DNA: TGTGCCAGCAGTTACGAAGGGACAGTTCAGCCCCAGCATTTT. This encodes CASSYEGTVQPQHF.

For the CDR3, the DNA is TGTGCCATCAGTGAATCGGGTGGGGGAGCCCCTAGCACAGATACGCAGTATTTT. As protein: CAISESGGGAPSTDTQYF. J is TRBJ2-3 and V is TRBV10-3; D might be TRBD1 or TRBD2, each matching 5 bases. Germline lookup yields CDR1 ENHRY and CDR2 SYGVKD. The CDR3 has 18 amino acids. The V end was cut by 3 bases, the J end by 0 bases, with 19 bases between.

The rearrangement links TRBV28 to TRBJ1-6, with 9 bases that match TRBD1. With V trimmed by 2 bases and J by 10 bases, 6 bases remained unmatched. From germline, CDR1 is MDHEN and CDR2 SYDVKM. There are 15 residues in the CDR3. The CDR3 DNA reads TGTGCCAGCAGTTTAGGGGGGACAGGGAGGTCACCCCTCCACTTT. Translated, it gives CASSLGGTGRSPLHF. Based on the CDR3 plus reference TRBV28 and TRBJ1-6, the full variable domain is DVKVTQSSRYLVKRTGEKVFLECVQDMDHENMFWYRQDPGLGLRLIYFSYDVKMKEKGDIPEGYSVSREKKERFSLILESASTNQTSMYLCASSLGGTGRSPLHFGNGTRLTVT.

CDR3 sequence reads: CASRGTTTDTQYF. DNA of the CDR3: TGTGCCAGCAGGGGGACTACCACAGATACGCAGTATTTT. This chain links TRBV11-3 with TRBJ2-3; 7 bases agree with TRBD2. Trimming cost V 6 bases and J 2 bases; bases outside gene matches: 2. Germline values: CDR1 SGHNT, CDR2 YENEEA. The CDR3 totals 13 residues.

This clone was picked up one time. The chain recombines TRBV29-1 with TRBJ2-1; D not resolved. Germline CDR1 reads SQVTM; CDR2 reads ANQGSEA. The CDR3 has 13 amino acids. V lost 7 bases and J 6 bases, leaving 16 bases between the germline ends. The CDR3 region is CSALLYSINEQFF. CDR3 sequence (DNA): TGCAGCGCTCTCCTGTATAGTATCAATGAGCAGTTCTTC.

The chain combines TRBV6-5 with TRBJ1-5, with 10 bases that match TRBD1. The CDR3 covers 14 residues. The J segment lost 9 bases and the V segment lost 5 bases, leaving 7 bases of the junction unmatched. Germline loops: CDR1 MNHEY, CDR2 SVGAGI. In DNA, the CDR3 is TGTGCCAGCAGTACCGGGACAGGGGCCCGGCCCCAGCATTTT. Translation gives CASSTGTGARPQHF.

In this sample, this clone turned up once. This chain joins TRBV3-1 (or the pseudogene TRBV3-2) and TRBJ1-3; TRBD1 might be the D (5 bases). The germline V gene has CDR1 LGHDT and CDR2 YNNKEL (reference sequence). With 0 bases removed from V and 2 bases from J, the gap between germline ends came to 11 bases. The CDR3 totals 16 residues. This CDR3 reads CASSQDRGTTGNTIYF. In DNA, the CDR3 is TGTGCCAGCAGCCAAGATCGGGGCACAACTGGAAACACCATATATTTT.

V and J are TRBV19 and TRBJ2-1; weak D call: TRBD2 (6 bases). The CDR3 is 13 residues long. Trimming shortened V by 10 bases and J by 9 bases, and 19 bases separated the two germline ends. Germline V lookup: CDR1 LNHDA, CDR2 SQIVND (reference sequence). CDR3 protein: CATSGHVKGEQFF. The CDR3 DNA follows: TGTGCCACCAGCGGGCACGTCAAGGGTGAGCAGTTCTTC.

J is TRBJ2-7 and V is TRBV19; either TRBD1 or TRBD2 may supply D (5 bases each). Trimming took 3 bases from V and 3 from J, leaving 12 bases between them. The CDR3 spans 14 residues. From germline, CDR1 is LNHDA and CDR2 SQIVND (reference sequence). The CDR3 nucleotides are TGTGCCAGTAGTATCGGGGACGGAAACTACGAGCAGTACTTC. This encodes CASSIGDGNYEQYF.

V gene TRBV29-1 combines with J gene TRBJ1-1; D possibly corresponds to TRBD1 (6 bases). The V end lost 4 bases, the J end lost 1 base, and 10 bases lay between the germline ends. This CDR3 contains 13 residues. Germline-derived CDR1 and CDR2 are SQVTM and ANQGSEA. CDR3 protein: CSVVGGTNTEAFF. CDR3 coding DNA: TGCAGCGTTGTCGGGGGCACGAACACTGAAGCTTTCTTT.